This T cell receptor beta chain comes out of a study of Graves' ophthalmopathy and Graves' hyperthyroidism. Study outcomes and limitations: A majority of expanded thyroid clonotypes exceeding 0.001 frequency were likewise present in blood.

CDR3 length equals 14 residues. Trimming pared 8 bases from V and 4 bases from J, leaving 15 bases between. The germline V gene has CDR1 MNHNS and CDR2 SASEGT. Clinicians diagnosed using symptoms, serum thyroxine, TRAb, thyroid ultrasound and orbital computed tomography. A volume of 8.5 to 10 ml of fresh peripheral blood supplied the PBMCs. This clonotype was found many times. Its antigen is as yet unknown. Amplification targeted the TCR beta CDR3 regions, with RNA transcripts as the source material. An opening RT-PCR round employed HTBI primers and preceded a second-round multiplex PCR. TCRdb reprocessed the multiplex PCR reads with MiXCR, giving one entry per CDR3 protein. The sample gives 400,000 to 450,000 distinct CDR3 sequences, 20% to 25% of which show up once; around 3.2% is in the top ten.

The sample was peripheral blood. The chain uses TRBV6-1 and TRBJ1-5, with D possibly TRBD1 on 6 matching bases. This TCR derives from a woman under 30 with stable Graves' hyperthyroidism. DNA of the CDR3: TGTGCCAGCTCCCCCGGGGGGCGGAATCAGCCCCAGCATTTT. Encoded protein: CASSPGGRNQPQHF.